This T cell receptor (beta chain) was retrieved from a study of blood T cells in healthy people across ages. Study outcomes and limitations: Donor CMV status was unknown, possibly confounding expanded clonotype changes.

A remark on this clonotype: Its specificity is not known.

Primed by a sample-barcoded 5' primer and a J-beta primer mix, a second PCR proceeded for roughly 7 to 11 cycles. The authors tagged each cDNA molecule using a template-switch adaptor with 12 random nucleotides. TCRdb re-derived calls from the 5' RACE reads in MiXCR, one entry per CDR3 protein. The sample lists fewer than 900,000 distinct CDR3 sequences; approximately 49% were seen once. Losses at the gene ends were 4 bases for V and 4 bases for J; bases not matched to a gene: 5. This CDR3 is built from 15 residues. Germline assignment: CDR1 SGHTA and CDR2 FQGNSA. The genes are TRBV7-2 and TRBJ2-3, with 10 bases matching TRBD2. Material: blood. The source of this sequence is a woman between 55 and 75 years old in good health. As DNA, the CDR3 is TGTGCCAGCAGCTCTAGCGGGAGCATGGCAGATACGCAGTATTTT. Protein sequence: CASSSSGSMADTQYF.